This TCR beta chain was captured by sequencing in a study of T cell changes during pregnancy in multiple sclerosis. The assay was immunoSEQ multiplex PCR, and TCRdb's table has in-frame clones only and misses some. Of around 68,000 clones detected, about 90% appear once; the ten largest clones hold 0.35% to 0.45%. Germline values: CDR1 SQVTM, CDR2 ANQGSEA. Losses at the gene ends were 7 bases for V and 6 bases for J; bases not matched to a gene: 8. The CDR3 has 12 residues. The source is a female donor with multiple sclerosis, enrolled in a pregnancy study. The V and J genes are TRBV29-1 and TRBJ1-2, with TRBD1 identical over 7 bases. Sequenced here: CD4+ T cells from peripheral blood mononuclear cells, sampled before pregnancy. The CDR3 is CSAPTGSDGYTF. In nucleotides, the CDR3 is TGCAGCGCCCCGACAGGGTCAGATGGCTACACCTTC.